This T cell receptor (beta chain) was observed in a study of cytomegalovirus exposure and HLA in healthy donors. Study-level information: HLA-typed donors were the source of roughly 80 million unique TCRs held in an early data release.

J gave up 8 bases and V 2 bases, and 3 bases lay outside the gene matches. The germline CDR1 and CDR2 sequences are MNHEY and SVGAGI. CDR3 length: 13 residues. Both 60 Vbeta primers and 13 Jbeta primers went into the PCR. Sequencing used immunoSEQ multiplex PCR; TCRdb keeps in-frame clones, though not all of them. The table includes some 200,000 clones, about 80% detected once. Notes on this clone: Its specificity is not known.

Study-wide points: Researchers reported from a later analysis that most CMV-associated TCR beta chains appeared HLA-restricted. In a later analysis, several top co-occurrence clusters appeared linked to parvovirus B19, influenza, CMV and Epstein-Barr virus.

Material for sequencing was PBMCs. This chain joins TRBV6-5 and TRBJ1-2, with 9 bases fitting TRBD1. The source is a woman aged 40-49 years in good health and CMV-seronegative. The CDR3 region is CASSYGTGNGYTF. The CDR3 nucleotides are TGTGCCAGCAGTTACGGGACAGGGAACGGCTACACCTTC.